A single sample is the source of the 15 T cell receptor beta chains below, sequenced in a study of cytomegalovirus exposure and HLA in healthy donors. It was with 60 Vbeta and 13 Jbeta primers that the PCR ran. Repertoires were generated with immunoSEQ multiplex PCR, while TCRdb's copy carries only in-frame clones and drops some. Of more than 95,000 clones in the sample, around 75% are singletons; the top ten hold roughly 1.9%. Sequences were obtained from PBMCs. The receptor source for this set is a man aged 25-45 years in good health and CMV-seronegative.

The J gene is TRBJ2-1, the V gene TRBV21-1; the D call in the table, TRBD2, was not verified against the DNA. TRBV21-1 is a documented pseudogene. The CDR3 runs 13 residues. The DNA for the CDR3 is TGTGCCAGCAGCAAAAAACCCTTCCACTTTCAGTTCTTC. It translates to CASSKKPFHFQFF.

This clone was counted a few times. This sequence joins TRBV6-6 and TRBJ2-7, with D tentatively TRBD2 (5 bases). CDR1 is MNHNY and CDR2 is SVGAGI in the germline V gene (reference sequence). There are 13 residues in the CDR3. V shed 2 bases and J shed 4 bases, with 9 bases lying between them. CDR3 in amino acids: CASSYEGRYEQYF. The DNA of the CDR3 is TGTGCCAGCAGTTACGAGGGCCGTTACGAGCAGTACTTC.

The CDR3 spells CASSLKVTTPYEQYF. The DNA of the CDR3 is TGTGCCAGCTCCCTGAAAGTGACAACGCCCTACGAGCAGTACTTC. The chain uses TRBV6-5 and TRBJ2-7; D ambiguous. The germline CDR1 and CDR2 sequences are MNHEY and SVGAGI. The V end was cut by 8 bases, the J end by 2 bases, with 19 bases between. CDR3 length equals 15 residues.

The DNA of the CDR3 is TGTGCCAGCAGCGTAGCTCTTGTGGTGAGCTCTGGGGCCAACGTCCTGACTTTC. Translated: CASSVALVVSSGANVLTF. J is TRBJ2-6 and V is TRBV9; D unclear. Deletions cut 0 bases from V and 0 bases from J, with 13 bases between. Germline V gene data show CDR1 as SGDLS and CDR2 as YYNGEE. CDR3 length: 18 residues.

V usage is TRBV9 and J usage is TRBJ2-3; 9 bases fit TRBD2. Germline lookup yields CDR1 SGDLS and CDR2 YYNGEE. The CDR3 totals 17 residues. With 0 bases clipped from V and 3 bases from J, the junction kept 8 bases outside the gene matches. The CDR3 is CASSVGGGRGSTDTQYF. CDR3 coding DNA: TGTGCCAGCAGCGTAGGCGGCGGGAGGGGTTCGACAGATACGCAGTATTTT.

This clone came up a few times. The J gene is TRBJ1-2, the V gene TRBV7-9; D is possibly TRBD1 (6 bases). V was shortened by 2 bases and J by 8 bases, with 9 bases between the two germline ends. CDR1 is SEHNR, CDR2 FQNEAQ, per germline (reference sequence). The length of the CDR3 is 12 residues. The DNA of the CDR3 is TGTGCCAGCAGCTTACAGGGGCGCGGCTACACCTTC. This translates into CASSLQGRGYTF.

V usage is TRBV14 and J usage is TRBJ1-1; a possible D gene is TRBD1 (5 bases). Germline CDR1 reads SGHDN; CDR2 reads FVKESK. V was trimmed by 4 bases and J by 2 bases, leaving 11 bases between them. CDR3 length: 14 residues. Written as DNA, the CDR3 is TGTGCCAGCAGCCTCCAGGGTCCAAACACTGAAGCTTTCTTT. Residues: CASSLQGPNTEAFF.

In this sample, this clone turned up once. V is TRBV13 and J is TRBJ2-7; D not certain. Trimming pared 6 bases from V and 6 bases from J, leaving 12 bases between. There are 12 residues in the CDR3. The germline gives CDR1 PRHDT, CDR2 FYEKMQ (reference sequence). The CDR3 DNA is TGTGCCAGCAGTGTCGGTACGGGCGAGCAGTACTTC. Protein product: CASSVGTGEQYF.

V gene TRBV6-1 combines with J gene TRBJ2-3; 10 bases agree with TRBD2. Germline trimming cut 3 bases from V and 1 base from J; bases unmatched to any gene: 10. CDR1 MNHNS and CDR2 SASEGT come from the germline V gene. The CDR3 length is 18 residues. The CDR3: CASSDPAGLATRTDTQYF. CDR3 in DNA: TGTGCCAGCAGTGACCCCGCGGGACTAGCGACACGCACAGATACGCAGTATTTT.

This clone occurred once. The chain links TRBV11-2 to TRBJ2-7; maybe TRBD1 (6 bases). Germline values: CDR1 SGHAT, CDR2 FQNNGV. This CDR3 comprises 13 residues. The V gene lost 5 bases and the J gene lost 3 bases, with 11 bases spanning the gap. CDR3 bases: TGTGCCAGCAGCCCCACAGGGCTCTACGAGCAGTACTTC. It is translated as CASSPTGLYEQYF.

V usage is TRBV25-1 and J usage is TRBJ2-7; weak D call: TRBD1 (7 bases). Trimming stripped 6 bases from V and 1 base from J, with 13 bases between. The germline gives CDR1 MGHDK, CDR2 SYGVNS. The CDR3 is 14 amino acids. Here the CDR3 DNA reads TGTGCCAGCAGAGAACCAGGGGGGTCCTACGAGCAGTACTTC. This encodes CASREPGGSYEQYF.

J is TRBJ2-5 and V is TRBV19, with 7 bases matching TRBD2. The last part of the DNA fits TRBJ2-7 better; the J call may be wrong. The CDR3 runs 16 residues. The V gene's germline CDR1 is LNHDA and CDR2 SQIVND (reference sequence). CDR3 sequence (DNA): TGTGCCAGTAGTGCAAATCCTAGCGGTAGCTCCTACGAGCAGTACTTC. Amino acid sequence: CASSANPSGSSYEQYF.

The chain is built from TRBV4-2 and TRBJ2-1, with TRBD2 identical over 8 bases. Losses at the gene ends were 0 bases for V and 1 base for J; bases not matched to a gene: 5. The CDR3 loop spans 17 amino acids. From germline, CDR1 is LGHNA and CDR2 YNFKEQ. The chain's CDR3 is CASSQEGAGGSYNEQFF. The DNA for the CDR3 is TGTGCCAGCAGCCAAGAAGGGGCGGGAGGTTCCTACAATGAGCAGTTCTTC.

The chain employs TRBV19 and TRBJ2-5; possible D gene TRBD2, 5 bases. Germline CDR1 LNHDA, CDR2 SQIVND (reference sequence). The V end was cut by 5 bases, the J end by 2 bases, with 12 bases between. The length of the CDR3 is 14 residues. The DNA of the CDR3 is TGTGCCAGTAGTTTTGGACTGTTACAAGAGACCCAGTACTTC. Translation: CASSFGLLQETQYF.

This clone has just one count. The chain links TRBV7-2 to TRBJ1-5; 8 nucleotides align to TRBD1. Per the germline V gene, CDR1 is SGHTA and CDR2 is FQGNSA. J gave up 2 bases and V 0 bases, and 6 bases lay outside the gene matches. The CDR3 is 17 amino acids. CDR3 loop: CASSLAAGGQGNQPQHF. The CDR3 DNA sequence: TGTGCCAGCAGCTTAGCGGCAGGGGGCCAAGGCAATCAGCCCCAGCATTTT.